These T cell receptor beta chains were read from a single sample in a study of blood T cells in healthy people across ages. TCRdb reprocessed the 5' RACE reads via MiXCR and lists one record per CDR3 protein. The sample includes about 1.5 million distinct CDR3 sequences, 42% of them seen just once. Sequencing used blood. The receptors originated from a woman aged 18-35 years in good health. CDR3s include the opening cysteine and the closing phenylalanine or tryptophan. Size values are once, few and many counts, or a class for expanded clones, and some rows have none.

j_call	v_call	clone_size	cdr3_aa
TRBJ2-7	TRBV6-5	-	CASSYTGGLNNEQYF
TRBJ2-6	TRBV6-2/TRBV6-3	-	CASSYLSSEANVLTF
TRBJ1-2	TRBV30	-	CAWKSGSNYGYTF
TRBJ2-3	TRBV4-1	few	CASSQDLLAGIPDTQYF
TRBJ2-1	TRBV7-2	-	CASSRDLSSYNEQFF
TRBJ2-3	TRBV12-3/TRBV12-4	few	CASTRTKGTDTQYF
TRBJ2-1	TRBV4-3	-	CVSSQDVGVNEQFF
TRBJ2-1	TRBV6-5	-	CTSSYRGPTYNEQFF
TRBJ1-6	TRBV7-9	-	CASSLGTGGSYNSPLHF
TRBJ2-3	TRBV7-9	-	CASKAAAGTDTQYF
TRBJ1-3	TRBV2	few	CASRYLGNGNTIYF
TRBJ1-1	TRBV6-6	-	CASSYQGGGNTEAFF
TRBJ2-3	TRBV4-3	-	CASSQETSGGDTQYF
TRBJ2-1	TRBV29-1	few	CSAHLTSTTGEQFF
TRBJ2-1	TRBV24-1	-	CATSDGDPTYNEQFF
TRBJ2-1	TRBV7-6	-	CASSVLSASYNEQFF
TRBJ2-7	TRBV12-3/TRBV12-4	-	CASGGAHRGYNEQYF
TRBJ2-2	TRBV4-1	few	CASSLGTGTTGELFF
TRBJ2-2	TRBV4-3	-	CASSQVGGLGPLFGELFF
TRBJ2-5	TRBV11-2	few	CASSALAGGRETQYF
TRBJ2-3	TRBV14	once	CASSPSYTRTDTQYF
TRBJ2-1	TRBV27	few	CASSLWAGIGYNEQFF
TRBJ1-4	TRBV7-2	-	CASSLDGQRREKLFF
TRBJ1-6	TRBV18	-	CASSKDSINNSPPHF
TRBJ1-2	TRBV4-3	-	CASSQDRSGTDPALYGYTF
TRBJ2-2	TRBV29-1	few	CSVGRAQGVTTGELFF
TRBJ2-3	TRBV12-3/TRBV12-4	many	CASSLAGNTDTQYF
TRBJ2-7	TRBV6-1	-	CASGELAGGPYEQYF
TRBJ1-4	TRBV20-1	few	CSARRTTNEKLFF
TRBJ1-2	TRBV11-2	many	CASSLYRGYTF
TRBJ2-6	TRBV14	-	CASSQLNSGANVLTF
TRBJ2-7	TRBV27	few	CASSLSFGGEQYF
-	TRBV4-3	-	CASSPGKLYNEQYF
TRBJ1-1	TRBV20-1	few	CSARVGGGGTEAFF
TRBJ1-3	TRBV10-3	-	CAIGGSGNTIYF
TRBJ1-1	TRBV3-1	-	CASSPRTKTTEAFF
TRBJ1-6	TRBV7-2	few	CASSLEAYENSPLHF
TRBJ2-2	TRBV6-5	-	CASSYTGGPSGELFF
TRBJ1-2	TRBV7-9	once	CASSLEERGCGYTF
TRBJ2-7	TRBV25-1	-	CASSEWASGGTYEQYF
TRBJ2-7	TRBV11-2	-	CASSLVPYGPPYNEQYF
TRBJ2-7	TRBV6-5	-	CASSYHGIYGQYF
TRBJ1-2	TRBV10-3	-	CAISAEGYGYTF
TRBJ2-3	TRBV20-1	few	CSATPRVPDTQYF
TRBJ2-1	TRBV9	-	CASSVEAGEPYNEQFF
TRBJ2-1	TRBV5-6	-	CASSKGLAGSYNEQFF
TRBJ1-2	TRBV7-8	-	CASSTRLPGNYGYTF
TRBJ1-1	TRBV7-9	few	CASSLGLGGSGTEAFF
TRBJ2-5	TRBV29-1	few	CSVLRLAGYQETQYF
TRBJ2-1	TRBV11-2	few	CASSLVPLIYNEQFF
TRBJ2-7	TRBV5-6	-	CASSSVNFYRGAYEQYF